This record covers a single T cell receptor beta chain. The data are from a study of memory CD8 T cells in hepatitis C reinfection. Background on the study: After reinfection, a couple of primary-infection resolvers became chronically infected. Peak reinfection sampling occurred 3 to 8 weeks after detected reinfection.

Profiling relied on immunoSEQ multiplex PCR, and the TCRdb table lists in-frame clones only, not all of them. This sample has 44,000 or so clones, with 88% found just once. The time point is: peak reinfection, 3 to 8 weeks after reinfection detection. Sorted cells were sequenced directly ex vivo without any in vitro expansion. At all three reinfection time points, viable CD3+ CD8+ CD45RO- cells from a couple of donors served as controls. V was pared by 4 bases and J by 5 bases, with 15 bases of the junction left unmatched. This CDR3 has 17 amino acids. Germline V gene sequence: CDR1 SGHTA, CDR2 FQGNSA.

The receptor was derived from a man between 18 and 29 years old with hepatitis C virus infection. J is TRBJ2-5 and V is TRBV7-2; 8 positions match TRBD2. Sample: naive CD8+ T cells sorted from blood. CDR3 in amino acids: CASSSGLRGGSRETQYF. CDR3 bases: TGTGCCAGCAGCTCAGGGCTGCGCGGGGGGTCCAGGGAGACCCAGTACTTC.